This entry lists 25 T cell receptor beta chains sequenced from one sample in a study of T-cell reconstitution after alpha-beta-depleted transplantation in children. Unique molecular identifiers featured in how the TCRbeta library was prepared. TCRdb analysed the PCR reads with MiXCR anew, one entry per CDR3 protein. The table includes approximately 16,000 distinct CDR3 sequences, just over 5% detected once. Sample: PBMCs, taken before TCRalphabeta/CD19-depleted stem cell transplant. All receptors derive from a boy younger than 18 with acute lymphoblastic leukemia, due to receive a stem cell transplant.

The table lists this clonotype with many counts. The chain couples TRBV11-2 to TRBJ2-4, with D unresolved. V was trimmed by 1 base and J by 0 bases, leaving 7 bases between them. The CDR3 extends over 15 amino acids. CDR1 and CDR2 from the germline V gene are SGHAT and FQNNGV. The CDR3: CASSLGPEAKNIQYF. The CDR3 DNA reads TGTGCCAGCAGCTTAGGGCCCGAAGCCAAAAACATTCAGTACTTC. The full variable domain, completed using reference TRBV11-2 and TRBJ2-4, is EAGVAQSPRYKIIEKRQSVAFWCNPISGHATLYWYQQILGQGPKLLIQFQNNGVVDDSQLPKDRFSAERLKGVDSTLKIQPAKLEDSAVYLCASSLGPEAKNIQYFGAGTRLSVL.

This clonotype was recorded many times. The CDR3 DNA reads TGTGCCAGCAGTGTAGGGAGGGGTGAGCAGTTCTTC. Translation gives CASSVGRGEQFF. The chain recombines TRBV28 with TRBJ2-1; TRBD2 aligns across 7 bases. Germline CDR1 and CDR2: MDHEN and SYDVKM. CDR3 length equals 12 residues. With 5 bases clipped from V and 9 bases from J, the junction kept 4 bases outside the gene matches.

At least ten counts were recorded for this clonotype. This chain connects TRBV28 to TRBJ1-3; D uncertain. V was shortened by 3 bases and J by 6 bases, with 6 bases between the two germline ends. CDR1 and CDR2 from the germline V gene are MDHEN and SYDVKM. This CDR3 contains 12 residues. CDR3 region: CASSFGVNTIYF. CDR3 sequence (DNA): TGTGCCAGCAGTTTCGGGGTAAACACCATATATTTT.

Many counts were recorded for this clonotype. The CDR3 bases are TGTGCCATCAGTGAAAGGTGGCTGGATAAAGAGACCCAGTACTTC. Translation gives CAISERWLDKETQYF. The V and J genes are TRBV10-3 and TRBJ2-5; no clear D gene. The V gene lost 3 bases and the J gene lost 3 bases, with 14 bases spanning the gap. Germline CDR1 ENHRY, CDR2 SYGVKD. This CDR3 region has 15 residues.

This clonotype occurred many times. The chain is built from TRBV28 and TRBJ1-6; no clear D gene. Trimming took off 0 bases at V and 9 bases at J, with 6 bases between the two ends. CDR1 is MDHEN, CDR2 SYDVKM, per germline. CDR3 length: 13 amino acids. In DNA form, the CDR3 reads TGTGCCAGCAGTTTATGGACCTTTTCACCCCTCCACTTT. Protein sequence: CASSLWTFSPLHF.

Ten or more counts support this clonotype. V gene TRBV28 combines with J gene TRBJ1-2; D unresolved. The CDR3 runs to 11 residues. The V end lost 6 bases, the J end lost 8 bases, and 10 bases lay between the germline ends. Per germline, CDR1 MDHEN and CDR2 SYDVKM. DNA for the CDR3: TGTGCCAGCAGCTCGTGGAGGGGCTACACCTTC. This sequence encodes CASSSWRGYTF.

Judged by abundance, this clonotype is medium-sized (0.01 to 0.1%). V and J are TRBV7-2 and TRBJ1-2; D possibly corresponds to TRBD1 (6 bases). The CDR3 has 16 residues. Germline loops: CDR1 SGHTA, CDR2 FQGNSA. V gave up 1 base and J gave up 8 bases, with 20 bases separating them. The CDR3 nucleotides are TGTGCCAGCAGCTTAGTATGGACAGTGACTCGCAGCGGCTACACCTTC. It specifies CASSLVWTVTRSGYTF.

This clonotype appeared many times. The CDR3 DNA reads TGTGCCAGCAGCTTAGATCGTATAAGGATCTCCTACGAGCAGTACTTC. The encoded protein is CASSLDRIRISYEQYF. V and J are TRBV11-2 and TRBJ2-7; D not certain. Trimming left V 0 bases short and J 0 bases short, with 12 bases between. This CDR3 has 16 residues. The germline V gene has CDR1 SGHAT and CDR2 FQNNGV.

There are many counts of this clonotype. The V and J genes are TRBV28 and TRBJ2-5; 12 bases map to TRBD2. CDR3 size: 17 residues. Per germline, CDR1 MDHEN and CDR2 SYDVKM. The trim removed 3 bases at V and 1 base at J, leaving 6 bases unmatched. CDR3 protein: CASSFPTSGGSQETQYF. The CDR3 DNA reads TGTGCCAGCAGTTTCCCGACTAGCGGGGGCTCCCAAGAGACCCAGTACTTC.

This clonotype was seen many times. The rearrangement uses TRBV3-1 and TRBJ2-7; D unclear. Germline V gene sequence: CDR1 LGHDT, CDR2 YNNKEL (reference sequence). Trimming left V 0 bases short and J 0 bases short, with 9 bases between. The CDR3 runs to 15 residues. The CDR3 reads CASSQDPASSYEQYF. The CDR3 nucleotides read TGTGCCAGCAGCCAAGATCCGGCTAGCTCCTACGAGCAGTACTTC.

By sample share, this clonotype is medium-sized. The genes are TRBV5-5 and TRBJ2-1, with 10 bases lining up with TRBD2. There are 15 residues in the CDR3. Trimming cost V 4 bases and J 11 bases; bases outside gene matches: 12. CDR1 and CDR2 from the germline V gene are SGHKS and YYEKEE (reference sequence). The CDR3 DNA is TGTGCCAGCAGCCTGACTAGCGGGTGGGAGGGAAAGCAGTTCTTC. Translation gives CASSLTSGWEGKQFF.

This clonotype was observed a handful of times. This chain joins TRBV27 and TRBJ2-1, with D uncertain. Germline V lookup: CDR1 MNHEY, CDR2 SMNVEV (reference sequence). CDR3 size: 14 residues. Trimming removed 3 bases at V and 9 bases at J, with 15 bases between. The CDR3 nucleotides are TGTGCCAGCAGTTTCCACAAAGAAGGCGTTGAGCAGTTCTTC. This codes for CASSFHKEGVEQFF.

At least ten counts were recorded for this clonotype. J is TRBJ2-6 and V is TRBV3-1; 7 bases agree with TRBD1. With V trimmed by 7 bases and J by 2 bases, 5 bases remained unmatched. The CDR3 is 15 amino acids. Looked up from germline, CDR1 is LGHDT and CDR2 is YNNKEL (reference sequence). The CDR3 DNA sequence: TGTGCCAGCATCCTTACAGGGGCTGGGGCCAACGTCCTGACTTTC. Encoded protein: CASILTGAGANVLTF.

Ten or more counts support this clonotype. The CDR3 sequence is CASKEVRERTEAFF. CDR3 sequence (DNA): TGTGCCAGCAAAGAAGTCAGGGAACGCACTGAAGCTTTCTTT. The V call is TRBV28, the J call TRBJ1-1, with D possibly matching TRBD1 (5 bases). V was cut by 7 bases and J by 4 bases, with 16 bases left in between. CDR3 length equals 14 residues. Germline values: CDR1 MDHEN, CDR2 SYDVKM.

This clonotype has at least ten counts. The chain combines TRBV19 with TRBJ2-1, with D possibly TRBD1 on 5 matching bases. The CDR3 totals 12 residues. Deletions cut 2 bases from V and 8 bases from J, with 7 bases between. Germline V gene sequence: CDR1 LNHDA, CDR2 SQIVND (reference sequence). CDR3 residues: CASSIIRDEQFF. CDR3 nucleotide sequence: TGTGCCAGTAGTATAATCAGGGATGAGCAGTTCTTC.

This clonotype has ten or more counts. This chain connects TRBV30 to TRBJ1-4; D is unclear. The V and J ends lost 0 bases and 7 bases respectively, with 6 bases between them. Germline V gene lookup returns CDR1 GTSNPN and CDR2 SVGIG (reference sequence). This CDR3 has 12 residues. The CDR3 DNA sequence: TGTGCCTGGAGTGTTTTGGGTGAAAAACTGTTTTTT. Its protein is CAWSVLGEKLFF.

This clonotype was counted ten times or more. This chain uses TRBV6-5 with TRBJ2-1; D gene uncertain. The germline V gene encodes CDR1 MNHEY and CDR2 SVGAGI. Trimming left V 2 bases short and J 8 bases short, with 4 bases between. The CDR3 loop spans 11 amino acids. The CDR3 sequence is CASSYLHEQFF. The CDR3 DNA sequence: TGTGCCAGCAGTTACCTCCATGAGCAGTTCTTC.

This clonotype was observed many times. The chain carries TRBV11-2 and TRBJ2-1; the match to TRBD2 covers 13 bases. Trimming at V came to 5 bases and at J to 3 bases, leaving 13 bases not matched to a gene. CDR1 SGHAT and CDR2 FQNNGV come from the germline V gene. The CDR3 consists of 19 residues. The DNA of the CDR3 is TGTGCCAGCAGCCTAATACTAGCGGGAGGGCCGAAGGACTACAATGAGCAGTTCTTC. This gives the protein CASSLILAGGPKDYNEQFF.

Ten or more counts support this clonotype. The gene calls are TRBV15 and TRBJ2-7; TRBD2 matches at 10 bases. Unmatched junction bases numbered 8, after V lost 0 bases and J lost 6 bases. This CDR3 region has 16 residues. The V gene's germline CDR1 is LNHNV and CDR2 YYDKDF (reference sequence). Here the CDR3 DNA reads TGTGCCACCAGCAGAGAGGGGACTAGCGTCCCCCGCGAGCAGTACTTC. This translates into CATSREGTSVPREQYF.

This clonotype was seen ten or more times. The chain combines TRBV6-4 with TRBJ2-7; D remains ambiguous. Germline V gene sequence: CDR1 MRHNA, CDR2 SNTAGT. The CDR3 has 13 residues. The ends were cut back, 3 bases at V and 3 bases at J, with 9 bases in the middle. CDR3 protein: CASSEAAGYEQYF. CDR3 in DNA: TGTGCCAGCAGTGAGGCCGCCGGCTACGAGCAGTACTTC.

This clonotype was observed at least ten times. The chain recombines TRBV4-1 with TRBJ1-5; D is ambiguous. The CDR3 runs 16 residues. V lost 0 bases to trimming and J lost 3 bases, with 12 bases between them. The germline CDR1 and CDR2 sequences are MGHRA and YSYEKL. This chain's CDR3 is CASSQEVQNTNQPQHF. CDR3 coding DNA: TGCGCCAGCAGCCAAGAAGTACAGAATACCAATCAGCCCCAGCATTTT.

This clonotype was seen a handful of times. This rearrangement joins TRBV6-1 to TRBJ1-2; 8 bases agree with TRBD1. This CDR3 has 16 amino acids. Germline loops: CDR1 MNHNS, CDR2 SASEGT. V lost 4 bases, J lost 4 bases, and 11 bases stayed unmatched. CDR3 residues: CASSVVGTGVVYGYTF. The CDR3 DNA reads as TGTGCCAGCAGTGTGGTCGGGACAGGAGTCGTCTATGGCTACACCTTC.

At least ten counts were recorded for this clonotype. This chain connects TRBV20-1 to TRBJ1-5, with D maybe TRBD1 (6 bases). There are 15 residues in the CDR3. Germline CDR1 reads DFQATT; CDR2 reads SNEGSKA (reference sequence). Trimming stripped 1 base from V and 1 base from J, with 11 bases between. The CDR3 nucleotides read TGCAGTGCTAGAGTAGGGGGGTGGAGCAATCAGCCCCAGCATTTT. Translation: CSARVGGWSNQPQHF.

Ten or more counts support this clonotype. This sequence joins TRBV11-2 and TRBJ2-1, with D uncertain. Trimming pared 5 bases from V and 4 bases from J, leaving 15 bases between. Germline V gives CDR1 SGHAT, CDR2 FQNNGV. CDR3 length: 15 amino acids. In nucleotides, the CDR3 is TGTGCCAGCAGCCAGACGGCTAGGATTTACAATGAGCAGTTCTTC. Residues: CASSQTARIYNEQFF.

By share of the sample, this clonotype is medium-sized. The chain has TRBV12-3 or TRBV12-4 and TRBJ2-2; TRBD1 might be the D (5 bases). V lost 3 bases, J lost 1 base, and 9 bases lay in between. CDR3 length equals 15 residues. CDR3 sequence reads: CASSFRQGNTGELFF. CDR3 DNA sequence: TGTGCCAGCAGTTTTAGGCAGGGGAACACCGGGGAGCTGTTTTTT.